This paragraph reports one T cell receptor beta chain. The data originate from a study of blood T cell repertoires in COVID-19. V lost 4 bases to trimming and J lost 6 bases; unmatched junction nucleotides: 23. Germline V gene data show CDR1 as SGHNT and CDR2 as YYREEE (reference sequence). The CDR3 consists of 20 residues. The method was immunoSEQ multiplex PCR; TCRdb's version includes in-frame clones alone and lacks a portion of them. In the table there are tens of thousands of clones, around three quarters of which are singletons. The gene calls are TRBV5-4 and TRBJ2-3; TRBD1 aligns across 10 bases. This TCR was sampled from a woman of 80 years or more with acute or convalescent COVID-19. Sequenced sample: peripheral blood. CDR3 DNA sequence: TGTGCCAGCAGCAAGTGGACAGGGGGTAAGAGCGGCTCTCTTATGGATACGCAGTATTTT. It translates to CASSKWTGGKSGSLMDTQYF.